The sequence of this TCR beta chain was determined in a study of vaccination effects on CD4 cells after COVID-19. Here immunoSEQ multiplex PCR was the method, and the copy in TCRdb shows in-frame clones only, minus some. The repertoire includes about 25,000 clones, 73% of them detected once, and approximately 11% sits in the top ten. Trimming left V 8 bases short and J 2 bases short, with 10 bases between. The length of the CDR3 is 13 residues. CDR1 is KGHSH, CDR2 LQKENI, per germline. Subsequent to 10 days of culture, CD4+ T cells were isolated. On this clone itself: The target antigen is unknown.

The gene calls are TRBV18 and TRBJ2-4; no firm D call. This TCR was recovered from a human donor who received a COVID-19 vaccine. The starting material was CD4+ T cells from PBMCs cultured without peptide, obtained before COVID-19 vaccination. The CDR3 sequence: CASGEGSKNIQYF. The CDR3 region has the DNA TGTGCCAGCGGAGAAGGGTCCAAAAACATTCAGTACTTC.